This T cell receptor (beta chain) came from a study of control samples from healthy donors and cancer patients. Sequencing used immunoSEQ multiplex PCR; TCRdb keeps in-frame clones, though not all of them. Of over 150,000 clones listed, 85% to 95% were seen once; the top ten hold roughly 1.5%. The CDR3 runs to 13 residues. With V trimmed by 10 bases and J by 2 bases, 4 bases remained unmatched. Germline CDR1 reads MNHEY; CDR2 reads SVGAGI. The sample consisted of blood. The chain recombines TRBV6-5 with TRBJ1-3; 8 bases match TRBD1. The TCR sequence derives from a man aged 18 to 29 in good health. CDR3 sequence: CATLTGAGNTIYF. CDR3 nucleotide sequence: TGTGCCACCCTGACAGGGGCTGGAAACACCATATATTTT.